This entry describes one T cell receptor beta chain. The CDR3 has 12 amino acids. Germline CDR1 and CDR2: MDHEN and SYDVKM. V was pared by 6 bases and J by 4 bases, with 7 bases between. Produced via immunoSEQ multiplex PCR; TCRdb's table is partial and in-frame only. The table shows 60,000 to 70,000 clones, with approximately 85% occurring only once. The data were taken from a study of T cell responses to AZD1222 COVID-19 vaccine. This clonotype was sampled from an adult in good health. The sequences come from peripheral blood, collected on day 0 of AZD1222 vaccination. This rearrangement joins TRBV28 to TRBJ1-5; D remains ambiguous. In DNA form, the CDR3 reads TGTGCCAGCAGCACCCTTAATCAGCCCCAGCATTTT. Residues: CASSTLNQPQHF.